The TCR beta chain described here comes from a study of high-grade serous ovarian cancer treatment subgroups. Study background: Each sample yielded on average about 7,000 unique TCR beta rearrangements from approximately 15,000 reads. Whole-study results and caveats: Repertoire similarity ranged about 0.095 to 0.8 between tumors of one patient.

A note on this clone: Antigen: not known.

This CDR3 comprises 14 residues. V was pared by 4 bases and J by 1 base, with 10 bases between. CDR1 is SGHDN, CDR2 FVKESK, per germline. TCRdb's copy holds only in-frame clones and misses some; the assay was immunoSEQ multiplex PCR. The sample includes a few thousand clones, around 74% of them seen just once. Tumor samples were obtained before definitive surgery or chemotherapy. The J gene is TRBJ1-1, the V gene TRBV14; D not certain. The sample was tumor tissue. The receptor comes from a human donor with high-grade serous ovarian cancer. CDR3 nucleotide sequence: TGTGCCAGCAGCCGGGCCGGGAGGAACACTGAAGCTTTCTTT. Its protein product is CASSRAGRNTEAFF.